These 27 T cell receptor beta chains were sequenced from one sample in a study of STAT5B mutations in CD4+ large granular lymphocyte leukemia (dated by TCRdb to between 2021 and 2024). Preparation of the library involved the immunoSEQ multiplex PCR assay. TCRdb provides this immuneACCESS table in a form limited to in-frame rearrangements. Some clones are lacking; in checked studies, under half of them reflect an unresolved V gene, and why the rest are absent is not known. The sample profile shows some 38,000 clones; about 82% of them were found once. Clones ranked in the top ten supply more than 0.9% of the sample. Material for sequencing was CD4+ T cells from blood buffy coats. These receptors all come from a human donor in good health.

The rearrangement joins TRBV5-1 to TRBJ1-2; D is possibly TRBD1 (5 bases). The CDR3 is 14 amino acids. V gave up 1 base and J gave up 2 bases, with 9 bases separating them. Germline V gene data show CDR1 as SGHRS and CDR2 as YFSETQ. CDR3 residues: CASSLSNRNYGYTF. The CDR3 coding sequence is TGCGCCAGCAGCTTGAGCAACAGGAACTATGGCTACACCTTC.

The V call is TRBV7-6, the J call TRBJ2-7; the D gene is possibly TRBD2 (5 bases). Germline CDR1 and CDR2: SGHVS and FNYEAQ. The CDR3 is 14 amino acids. V lost 8 bases and J 0 bases, leaving 14 bases between the germline ends. The CDR3 loop is CASSLAASSYEQYF. The CDR3 DNA follows: TGTGCCAGCTCCCTAGCTGCCAGCTCCTACGAGCAGTACTTC.

The rearrangement joins TRBV19 to TRBJ2-3; perhaps TRBD1 as D (6 bases). V lost 5 bases and J 3 bases, leaving 12 bases between the germline ends. The germline CDR1 and CDR2 sequences are LNHDA and SQIVND (reference sequence). The length of the CDR3 is 14 residues. The CDR3 loop reads CASSGQSVTDTQYF. As DNA, the CDR3 is TGTGCCAGTAGTGGACAGTCGGTAACAGATACGCAGTATTTT.

This rearrangement joins TRBV10-2 to TRBJ1-5, with 7 positions matching TRBD1. V dropped 2 bases and J dropped 5; count of bases not matched to a gene: 6. CDR3 size: 15 residues. Germline values: CDR1 WSHSY, CDR2 SAAADI. The CDR3 DNA reads as TGCGCCAGCAGTGAGAATCTACAGGGGTATCAGCCCCAGCATTTT. Encoded protein: CASSENLQGYQPQHF.

This rearrangement joins TRBV28 to TRBJ1-5; D may be TRBD1 (6 bases). Germline loops: CDR1 MDHEN, CDR2 SYDVKM. CDR3 length: 16 amino acids. Trimming removed 5 bases from V and 1 base from J, with 15 bases in between. The CDR3 region has the DNA TGTGCCAGCAGTACCGAGGGGGTCGTGAGCAATCAGCCCCAGCATTTT. Translating it yields CASSTEGVVSNQPQHF.

The chain carries TRBV5-4 and TRBJ2-1; 11 bases fit TRBD1. Germline V CDR1 and CDR2: SGHNT, YYREEE (reference sequence). The V segment lost 1 base and the J segment 6 bases; nucleotides outside the gene matches: 18. The CDR3 sequence is 20 residues long. The CDR3 nucleotides are TGTGCCAGCAGCTTGTATCGGATGTGGTCCGGGACAGGGGGGCCCAATGAGCAGTTCTTC. It codes for CASSLYRMWSGTGGPNEQFF.

There are a few counts of this clone. CDR3 in amino acids: CASRAGRTPDNEQFF. The CDR3 DNA reads as TGTGCCAGTAGGGCCGGGAGGACCCCTGACAATGAGCAGTTCTTC. The chain carries TRBV19 and TRBJ2-1; 7 nucleotides line up with TRBD2. This CDR3 comprises 15 residues. Germline assignment: CDR1 LNHDA and CDR2 SQIVND (reference sequence). The J segment lost 5 bases and the V segment lost 6 bases, leaving 10 bases of the junction unmatched.

The chain recombines TRBV5-5 with TRBJ2-7, with D tentatively TRBD1 or TRBD2 (5 bases each). Germline V gives CDR1 SGHKS, CDR2 YYEKEE (reference sequence). The ends were cut back, 5 bases at V and 1 base at J, with 13 bases in the middle. This CDR3 is built from 14 residues. The CDR3 here is CASRRAGSSYEQYF. The CDR3 DNA follows: TGTGCCAGCAGGCGGGCAGGGTCATCCTACGAGCAGTACTTC.

This clone was seen just once. The rearrangement links TRBV30 to TRBJ1-2, with 10 bases fitting TRBD1. Germline CDR1 and CDR2: GTSNPN and SVGIG (reference sequence). The CDR3 is 14 residues long. V shed 3 bases, J shed 2 bases, and the junction held 3 bases outside the gene matches. CDR3 DNA: TGTGCCTGGAGCCAGGGACAGGGGAACTATGGCTACACCTTC. Translated: CAWSQGQGNYGYTF.

Of note for this clone: One junction end does not reproduce the germline sequence, and a read error may be involved. This chain joins TRBV18 and TRBJ2-7; no definite D call. Germline CDR1 and CDR2: KGHSH and LQKENI. This CDR3 has 12 residues. The CDR3 DNA sequence: TGTGCCAGCTCACCGAATCTATACGGGCAGTACTTC. It codes for CASSPNLYGQYF. The full variable domain, completed using reference TRBV18 and TRBJ2-7, is NAGVMQNPRHLVRRRGQEARLRCSPMKGHSHVYWYRQLPEEGLKFMVYLQKENIIDESGMPKERFSAEFPKEGPSILRIQQVVRGDSAAYFCASSPNLYGQYFGPGTRLTVT.

A single count supports this clone. The chain recombines TRBV11-2 with TRBJ2-3; D is ambiguous. The germline V and J ends were trimmed by 5 bases and 6 bases, with 15 bases remaining between them. This CDR3 contains 14 residues. Looked up from germline, CDR1 is SGHAT and CDR2 is FQNNGV. The CDR3 nucleotides are TGTGCCAGCAGCCAAGGAGCAGGATGGGATACGCAGTATTTT. Translation: CASSQGAGWDTQYF.

The chain couples TRBV6-1 to TRBJ2-7; D remains unclear. From germline, CDR1 is MNHNS and CDR2 SASEGT. This CDR3 contains 14 residues. V lost 4 bases and J lost 3, with 13 bases in between. CDR3 protein: CASSGRPPIYEQYF. CDR3 nucleotide sequence: TGTGCCAGCAGTGGCCGACCGCCTATCTACGAGCAGTACTTC.

This sequence joins TRBV28 and TRBJ1-2; D remains ambiguous. The germline V gene has CDR1 MDHEN and CDR2 SYDVKM. Trimming left V 8 bases short and J 5 bases short, with 18 bases between. The CDR3 loop spans 14 amino acids. The CDR3 sequence: CASRLSLLKYGYTF. In DNA, the CDR3 is TGTGCCAGCCGCTTAAGCCTCCTGAAATATGGCTACACCTTC.

The V call is TRBV29-1, the J call TRBJ2-3; TRBD1 matches 8 bases. From germline, CDR1 is SQVTM and CDR2 ANQGSEA. The CDR3 covers 13 residues. The trim removed 6 bases at V and 6 bases at J, leaving 8 bases unmatched. In nucleotides, the CDR3 is TGCAGCGTCGGACAGGGAGAAGGTGATACGCAGTATTTT. It specifies CSVGQGEGDTQYF.

This clone was seen more than once but under ten times. CDR3 protein: CASSLTGEEAFF. The CDR3 DNA is TGTGCCAGCAGCTTAACAGGGGAGGAAGCTTTCTTT. The chain employs TRBV5-6 and TRBJ1-1, with 7 nucleotides matching TRBD1. V dropped 2 bases and J dropped 8; count of bases not matched to a gene: 3. CDR3 length: 12 residues. Germline V gene sequence: CDR1 SGHDT, CDR2 YYEEEE.

The chain joins TRBV5-1 to TRBJ1-2; possible D gene TRBD1, 6 bases. Germline CDR1 and CDR2: SGHRS and YFSETQ. The ends were cut back, 0 bases at V and 5 bases at J, with 8 bases in the middle. The length of the CDR3 is 13 residues. CDR3 sequence (DNA): TGCGCCAGCAGCTTGGAAACAGGGTATGGCTACACCTTC. It specifies CASSLETGYGYTF.

For the CDR3, the DNA is TGTGCCAGCAGTCAGATCGGGACTAGCGGGGCAGATACGCAGTATTTT. It codes for CASSQIGTSGADTQYF. J is TRBJ2-3 and V is TRBV11-2, with 13 bases fitting TRBD2. The CDR3 has 16 residues. V was pared by 6 bases and J by 4 bases, with 7 bases of the junction left unmatched. Germline lookup yields CDR1 SGHAT and CDR2 FQNNGV.

The CDR3 loop is CASSQDGPPLSGYTF. The CDR3 bases are TGCGCCAGCAGCCAAGACGGGCCTCCCTTGAGTGGCTACACCTTC. The rearrangement links TRBV4-3 to TRBJ1-2, with D unresolved. Deletions cut 0 bases from V and 7 bases from J, with 15 bases between. The CDR3 runs to 15 residues. Germline lookup yields CDR1 LGHNA and CDR2 YSLEER.

CDR3 sequence: CASSASRQALLNEAFF. CDR3 bases: TGTGCCAGTAGTGCCTCTCGACAGGCCCTTCTGAATGAAGCTTTCTTT. This chain joins TRBV19 and TRBJ1-1; D might be TRBD1 (6 bases). This CDR3 contains 16 residues. Germline lookup yields CDR1 LNHDA and CDR2 SQIVND (reference sequence). Between the trimmed V and J ends, which lost 5 bases and 7 bases, there was a span of 23 bases. Looking up the rest from reference TRBV19 and TRBJ1-1 gives the full variable domain: DGGITQSPKYLFRKEGQNVTLSCEQNLNHDAMYWYRQDPGQGLRLIYYSQIVNDFQKGDIAEGYSVSREKKESFPLTVTSAQKNPTAFYLCASSASRQALLNEAFFGQGTRLTVV.

The V gene is TRBV29-1, the J gene TRBJ2-5; 8 bases are a match to TRBD2. This CDR3 has 14 amino acids. Germline loops: CDR1 SQVTM, CDR2 ANQGSEA. The V segment lost 4 bases and the J segment 4 bases; nucleotides outside the gene matches: 8. CDR3: CSVGGGSGGETQYF. For the CDR3, the DNA is TGCAGCGTTGGCGGGGGGAGTGGGGGAGAGACCCAGTACTTC.

This clone was picked up one time. The chain combines TRBV7-9 with TRBJ1-5; 7 bases map to TRBD1. The CDR3 totals 13 residues. Trimming took 1 base from V and 7 from J; bases not matched to a gene: 1. In germline, CDR1 is SEHNR, CDR2 FQNEAQ (reference sequence). CDR3 protein: CASSLGRGQPQHF. The DNA of the CDR3 is TGTGCCAGCAGCTTAGGCAGGGGGCAGCCCCAGCATTTT. Full variable domain (rest looked up from reference TRBV7-9 and TRBJ1-5): DTGVSQNPRHKITKRGQNVTFRCDPISEHNRLYWYRQTLGQGPEFLTYFQNEAQLEKSRLLSDRFSAERPKGSFSTLEIQRTEQGDSAMYLCASSLGRGQPQHFGDGTRLSIL.

This clone occurred once. The rearrangement links TRBV7-6 to TRBJ1-1; the match to TRBD1 covers 10 bases. V lost 5 bases, J lost 3 bases, and 12 bases stayed unmatched. Germline assignment: CDR1 SGHVS and CDR2 FNYEAQ. The CDR3 is 17 residues long. The CDR3 DNA sequence: TGTGCCAGCAGCGCTAGTCGCACCGGACAGGGGGACACTGAAGCTTTCTTT. Protein product: CASSASRTGQGDTEAFF. The variable domain in full, completed from reference TRBV7-6 and TRBJ1-1, reads GAGVSQSPRYKVTKRGQDVALRCDPISGHVSLYWYRQALGQGPEFLTYFNYEAQQDKSGLPNDRFSAERPEGSISTLTIQRTEQRDSAMYRCASSASRTGQGDTEAFFGQGTRLTVV.

The chain joins TRBV2 to TRBJ1-1, with D unresolved. This CDR3 comprises 13 residues. Germline-derived CDR1 and CDR2 are SNHLY and FYNNEI. The ends were cut back, 5 bases at V and 3 bases at J, with 10 bases in the middle. CDR3: CASSLDGYTEAFF. CDR3 DNA sequence: TGTGCCAGCAGTTTAGACGGCTACACTGAAGCTTTCTTT.

The genes are TRBV2 and TRBJ1-2; D remains unclear. V lost 0 bases and J 0 bases, leaving 5 bases between the germline ends. The CDR3 sequence is 14 residues long. CDR1 and CDR2 from the germline V gene are SNHLY and FYNNEI. CDR3 in DNA: TGTGCCAGCAGTGAAGCCGGGCCTAACTATGGCTACACCTTC. It specifies CASSEAGPNYGYTF. Full variable domain (rest looked up from reference TRBV2 and TRBJ1-2): EPEVTQTPSHQVTQMGQEVILRCVPISNHLYFYWYRQILGQKVEFLVSFYNNEISEKSEIFDDQFSVERPDGSNFTLKIRSTKLEDSAMYFCASSEAGPNYGYTFGSGTRLTVV.

This clone has a handful of counts. The chain carries TRBV5-6 and TRBJ1-1; tentatively, D is TRBD1 (5 bases). Germline V gene sequence: CDR1 SGHDT, CDR2 YYEEEE. V lost 4 bases and J lost 3, with 7 bases in between. This CDR3 spans 12 amino acids. The DNA of the CDR3 is TGTGCCAGCAGCGACAGCCACACTGAAGCTTTCTTT. Translated: CASSDSHTEAFF.

The rearrangement uses TRBV5-6 and TRBJ2-3, with D perhaps assigned TRBD1 or TRBD2 (6 bases each). CDR3 length: 15 amino acids. The V gene lost 6 bases and the J gene lost 6 bases, with 20 bases spanning the gap. The V gene's germline CDR1 is SGHDT and CDR2 YYEEEE. CDR3 amino acids: CASIKGGGPSDTQYF. DNA for the CDR3: TGTGCCAGCATAAAAGGAGGGGGGCCGTCCGATACGCAGTATTTT.

The V and J genes are TRBV6-6 and TRBJ2-7; 14 nucleotides align to TRBD2. V lost 7 bases, J lost 3 bases, and 8 bases stayed unmatched. CDR3 length: 16 amino acids. The germline V gene encodes CDR1 MNHNY and CDR2 SVGAGI (reference sequence). As DNA, the CDR3 is TGTGCCAGCAATCAACCCGGACTAGCGGGAGGCTACGAGCAGTACTTC. The encoded protein is CASNQPGLAGGYEQYF.